Below, 8 T cell receptor beta chains from the same sample are listed, as sequenced in a study of blood T cells in healthy people across ages. Sample-barcoded 5' priming and a J-beta primer mix drove a second PCR of 7 to 11 cycles. TCRdb reprocessed the 5' RACE reads via MiXCR and lists one record per CDR3 protein. The sample holds roughly 800,000 distinct CDR3 sequences, 55% to 70% seen once. Sample: blood. These receptors all come from a man aged 25 to 40 in good health.

This clonotype was seen once. This chain connects TRBV20-1 to TRBJ2-7; 11 bases fit TRBD1. This CDR3 has 13 residues. CDR1 and CDR2 from the germline V gene are DFQATT and SNEGSKA (reference sequence). Trimming took 6 bases from V and 6 from J; bases not matched to a gene: 7. The chain's CDR3 is CSAGQGALGEQYF. The DNA of the CDR3 is TGCAGTGCAGGACAGGGGGCGCTTGGCGAGCAGTACTTC.

This clonotype has only a few counts. This chain connects TRBV6-2 or TRBV6-3 to TRBJ2-4; 9 positions agree with TRBD1. The DNA end is a closer match to TRBJ2-7, so the J assignment may be wrong. This CDR3 has 14 residues. The germline gives CDR1 MNHEY, CDR2 SVGEGT. CDR3 protein: CASRRMTGGYEQYF. The CDR3 DNA follows: TGTGCCAGCAGGAGGATGACAGGGGGCTACGAGCAGTACTTC.

There are a few counts of this clonotype. J is TRBJ1-2 and V is TRBV12-3 or TRBV12-4; D unresolved. With 3 bases removed from V and 5 bases from J, the gap between germline ends came to 10 bases. The CDR3 consists of 13 residues. CDR3 amino acids: CASSFQTGYGYTF. For the CDR3, the DNA is TGTGCCAGCAGTTTTCAGACGGGTTATGGCTACACCTTC.

The chain links TRBV12-3 or TRBV12-4 to TRBJ2-1; D unresolved. The V end was cut by 7 bases, the J end by 0 bases, with 10 bases between. The CDR3 sequence is 14 residues long. The CDR3 DNA reads as TGTGCCAGCATTAGTGGGTTCTCCTACAATGAGCAGTTCTTC. Translation gives CASISGFSYNEQFF.

This clonotype was seen only a few times. J is TRBJ2-7 and V is TRBV7-9; D unresolved. This CDR3 region has 15 residues. Germline lookup yields CDR1 SEHNR and CDR2 FQNEAQ (reference sequence). Trimming stripped 4 bases from V and 2 bases from J, with 15 bases between. The CDR3 DNA sequence: TGTGCCAGCAGCTACCCATCAGGCAGAGCCTACGAGCAGTACTTC. Amino acid sequence: CASSYPSGRAYEQYF.

Only a few counts were recorded for this clonotype. Here the CDR3 reads CASSQLDSLGGYGYTF. CDR3 coding DNA: TGTGCCAGCAGCCAACTCGACAGCCTGGGAGGTTATGGCTACACCTTC. The chain carries TRBV3-1 and TRBJ1-2; tentatively, D is TRBD1 (5 bases). The CDR3 consists of 16 residues. V lost 2 bases to trimming and J lost 5 bases, with 18 bases between them. Germline CDR1 LGHDT, CDR2 YNNKEL (reference sequence).

This chain connects TRBV2 to TRBJ2-1; 7 bases line up with TRBD2. The V and J ends lost 6 bases and 6 bases, in that order; junction bases with no gene match: 8. The CDR3 length is 14 residues. Germline V gene lookup returns CDR1 SNHLY and CDR2 FYNNEI. CDR3 loop: CASRPRLAINEQFF. The CDR3 DNA is TGTGCCAGCAGGCCGCGACTAGCTATCAATGAGCAGTTCTTC.

The rearrangement joins TRBV18 to TRBJ2-1, with D tentatively TRBD1 (5 bases). Germline loops: CDR1 KGHSH, CDR2 LQKENI. Trimming removed 3 bases at V and 9 bases at J, with 15 bases between. The CDR3 consists of 14 residues. In DNA, the CDR3 is TGTGCCAGCTCACCTGGTCGCAGTCAGGGTGAGCAGTTCTTC. It encodes CASSPGRSQGEQFF.